The source of this T cell receptor (beta chain) is a study of T-cell reconstitution after alpha-beta-depleted transplantation in children. Germline values: CDR1 MNHEY, CDR2 SVGAGI. The CDR3 sequence is 15 residues long. The V gene lost 2 bases and the J gene lost 2 bases, with 10 bases spanning the gap. Preparation of the TCRbeta library was carried out with unique molecular identifiers. One entry per CDR3 protein results from TCRdb running MiXCR on the PCR reads. The sample has more than 200,000 distinct CDR3 sequences; under 20% are singletons. Study conclusions and caveats: The study reportedly traced alpha-beta T cells about two months after transplant to several hundred expanded graft clones.

About this clonotype: Its antigen is unknown.

This sample comprised PBMCs, mostly from graft donor cells, obtained 360 days after TCRalphabeta/CD19-depleted stem cell transplant. The TCR was taken from a male patient aged 2-15 years who had a stem cell transplant for acute lymphoblastic leukemia, so the T cells may come from the graft donor. The chain employs TRBV6-5 and TRBJ2-1, with a weak D call TRBD2 (6 bases). DNA of the CDR3: TGTGCCAGCAGTTACAGGGAGGTCGCCTACAATGAGCAGTTCTTC. Translation: CASSYREVAYNEQFF.